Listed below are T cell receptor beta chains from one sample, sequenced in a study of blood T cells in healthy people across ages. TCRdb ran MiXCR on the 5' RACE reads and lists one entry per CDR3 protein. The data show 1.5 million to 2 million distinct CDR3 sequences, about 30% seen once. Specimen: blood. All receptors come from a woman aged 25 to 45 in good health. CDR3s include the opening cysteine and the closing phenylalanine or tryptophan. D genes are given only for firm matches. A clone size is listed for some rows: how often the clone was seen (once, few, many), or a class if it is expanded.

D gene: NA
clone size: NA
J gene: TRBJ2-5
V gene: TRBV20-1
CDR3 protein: CSASLPDSYQETQYF
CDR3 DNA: TGCAGTGCTAGCCTCCCGGACTCGTACCAAGAGACCCAGTACTTC

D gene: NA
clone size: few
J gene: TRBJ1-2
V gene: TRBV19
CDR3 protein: CASSNPDRAVYGYTF
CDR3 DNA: TGTGCCAGTAGTAATCCTGACCGGGCCGTCTATGGCTACACCTTC

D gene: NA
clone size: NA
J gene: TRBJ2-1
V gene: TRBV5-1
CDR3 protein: CASSLSSAYEQFF
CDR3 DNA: TGCGCCAGCAGCTTGTCCAGTGCCTACGAGCAGTTCTTC

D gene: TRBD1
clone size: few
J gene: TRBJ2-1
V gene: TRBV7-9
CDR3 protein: CASSFWQGAYNEQFF
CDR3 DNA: TGTGCCAGCAGCTTTTGGCAGGGGGCCTACAATGAGCAGTTCTTC

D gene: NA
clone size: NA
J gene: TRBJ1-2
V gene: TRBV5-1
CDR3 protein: CASSLLSRTVYSNYGYTF
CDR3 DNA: TGCGCCAGCAGCTTGCTCTCCCGGACAGTCTATAGTAACTATGGCTACACCTTC

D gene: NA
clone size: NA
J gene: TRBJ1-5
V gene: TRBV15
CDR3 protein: CATSRDGFSGNQPQHF
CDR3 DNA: TGTGCCACCAGCAGAGACGGGTTCAGTGGGAATCAGCCCCAGCATTTT

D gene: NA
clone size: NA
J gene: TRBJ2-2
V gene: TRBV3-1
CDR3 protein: CASSQDRRAGDTGELFF
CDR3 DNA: TGTGCCAGCAGCCAAGATCGGAGGGCCGGGGACACCGGGGAGCTGTTTTTT

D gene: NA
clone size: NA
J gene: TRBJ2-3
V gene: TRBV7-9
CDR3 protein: CATRKGASTDTQYF
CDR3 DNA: TGTGCCACCAGAAAAGGGGCCAGCACAGATACGCAGTATTTT

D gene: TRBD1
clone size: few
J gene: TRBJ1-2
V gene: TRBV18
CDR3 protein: CASSPLDREGQGYTF
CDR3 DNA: TGTGCCAGCTCACCCCTCGACAGGGAAGGACAAGGCTACACCTTC

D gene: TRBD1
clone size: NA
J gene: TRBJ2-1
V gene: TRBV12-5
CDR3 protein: CASGLATGSSYNEQFF
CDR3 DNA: TGTGCTAGTGGTTTGGCGACAGGGAGCTCCTACAATGAGCAGTTCTTC

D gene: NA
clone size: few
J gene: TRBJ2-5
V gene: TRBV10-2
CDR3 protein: CASSESTRRETQYF
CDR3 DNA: TGCGCCAGCAGTGAGTCGACCCGACGGGAGACCCAGTACTTC

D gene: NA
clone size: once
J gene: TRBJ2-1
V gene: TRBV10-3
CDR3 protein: CAISELGDRHEQFF
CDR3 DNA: TGTGCCATCAGTGAGCTTGGAGATAGGCATGAGCAGTTCTTC

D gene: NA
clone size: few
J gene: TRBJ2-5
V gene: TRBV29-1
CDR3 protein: CSVEGGRETQYF
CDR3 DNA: TGCAGCGTTGAAGGGGGCAGGGAGACCCAGTACTTC

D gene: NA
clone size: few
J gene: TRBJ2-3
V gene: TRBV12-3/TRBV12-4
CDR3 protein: CASSFKGGGSDTQYF
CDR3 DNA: TGTGCCAGCAGTTTTAAAGGGGGGGGATCAGATACGCAGTATTTT

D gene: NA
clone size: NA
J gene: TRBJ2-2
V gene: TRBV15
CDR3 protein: CATSREGGGTGELFF
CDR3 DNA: TGTGCCACCAGCAGAGAGGGGGGAGGCACCGGGGAGCTGTTTTTT

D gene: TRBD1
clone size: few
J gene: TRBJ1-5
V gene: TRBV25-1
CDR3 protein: CASSARDRGNQPQHF
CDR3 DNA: TGTGCCAGCAGTGCCCGGGACAGGGGGAATCAGCCCCAGCATTTT

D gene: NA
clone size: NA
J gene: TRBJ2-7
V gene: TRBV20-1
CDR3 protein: CSLYGAEQYF
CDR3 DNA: TGCAGTTTATACGGGGCCGAGCAGTACTTC

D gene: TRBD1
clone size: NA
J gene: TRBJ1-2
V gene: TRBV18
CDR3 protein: CASSPQPGGWYGYTF
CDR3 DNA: TGTGCCAGCTCACCTCAACCAGGGGGATGGTATGGCTACACCTTC